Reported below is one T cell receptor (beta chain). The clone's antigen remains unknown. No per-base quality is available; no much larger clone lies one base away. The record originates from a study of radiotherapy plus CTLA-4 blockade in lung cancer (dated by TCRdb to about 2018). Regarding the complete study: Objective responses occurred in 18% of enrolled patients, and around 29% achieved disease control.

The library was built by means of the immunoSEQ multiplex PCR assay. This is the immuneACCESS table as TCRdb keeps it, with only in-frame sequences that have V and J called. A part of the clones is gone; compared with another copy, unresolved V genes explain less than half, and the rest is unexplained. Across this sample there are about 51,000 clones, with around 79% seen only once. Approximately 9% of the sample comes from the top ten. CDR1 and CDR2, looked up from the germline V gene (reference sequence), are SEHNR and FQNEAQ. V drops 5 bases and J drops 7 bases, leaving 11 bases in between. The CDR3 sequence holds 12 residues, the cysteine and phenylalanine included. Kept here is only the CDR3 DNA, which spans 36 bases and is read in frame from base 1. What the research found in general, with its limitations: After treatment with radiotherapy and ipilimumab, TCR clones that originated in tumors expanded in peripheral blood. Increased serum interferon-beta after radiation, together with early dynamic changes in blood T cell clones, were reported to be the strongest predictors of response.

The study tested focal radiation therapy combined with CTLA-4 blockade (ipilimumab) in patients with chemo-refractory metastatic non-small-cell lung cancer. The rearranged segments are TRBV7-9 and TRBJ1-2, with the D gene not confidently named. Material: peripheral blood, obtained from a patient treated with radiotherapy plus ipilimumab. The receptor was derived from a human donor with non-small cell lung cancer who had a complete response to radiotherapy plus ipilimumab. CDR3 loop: CASSQTPRGYTF. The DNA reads TGTGCCAGCAGCCAGACTCCTCGTGGCTACACCTTC.